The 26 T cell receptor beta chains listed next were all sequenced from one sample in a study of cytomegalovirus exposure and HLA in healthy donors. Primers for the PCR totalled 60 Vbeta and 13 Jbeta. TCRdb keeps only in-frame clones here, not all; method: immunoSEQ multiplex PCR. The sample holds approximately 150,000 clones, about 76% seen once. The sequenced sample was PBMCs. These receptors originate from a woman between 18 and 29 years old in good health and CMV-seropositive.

The chain's CDR3 is CASSSPKGGGVDPDTQYF. CDR3 in DNA: TGTGCCAGCAGCTCCCCCAAGGGCGGCGGGGTGGATCCAGATACGCAGTATTTT. V is TRBV7-8 and J is TRBJ2-3, with a possible D match to TRBD2 (6 bases). Trimming stripped 4 bases from V and 4 bases from J, with 24 bases between. This CDR3 contains 18 residues. In germline, CDR1 is SGHVS, CDR2 FQNEAQ.

CDR3 nucleotide sequence: TGTGCCAGCATGAGGTTTGAACAGCCCCAGCATTTT. Translated: CASMRFEQPQHF. The chain combines TRBV6-5 with TRBJ1-5, with unresolved D. Per germline, CDR1 MNHEY and CDR2 SVGAGI. The ends were cut back, 7 bases at V and 7 bases at J, with 11 bases in the middle. The length of the CDR3 is 12 residues.

CDR3 nucleotides: TGTGCCTCGACCGGGACAGGGGAATACGAGCAGTACTTC. Encoded protein: CASTGTGEYEQYF. The V gene is TRBV30, the J gene TRBJ2-7; 10 nucleotides agree with TRBD1. The CDR3 loop spans 13 amino acids. The germline CDR1 and CDR2 sequences are GTSNPN and SVGIG (reference sequence). The ends lost 7 bases at V and 4 bases at J; junction bases unmatched: 7.

The CDR3, as DNA: TGCGCCAGCAGCCCAACAGGGTCCCCCTACGAGCAGTACTTC. This encodes CASSPTGSPYEQYF. The V call is TRBV4-1, the J call TRBJ2-5, with TRBD1 as a possible D gene (6 bases). The J call may not be correct, given that the DNA end is closer to TRBJ2-7. Germline V gene lookup returns CDR1 MGHRA and CDR2 YSYEKL. The CDR3 totals 14 residues.

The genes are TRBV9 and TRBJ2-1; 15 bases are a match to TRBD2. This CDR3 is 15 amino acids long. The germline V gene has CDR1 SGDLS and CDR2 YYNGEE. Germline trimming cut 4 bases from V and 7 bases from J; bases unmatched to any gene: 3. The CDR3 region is CASSKGLAGGNEQFF. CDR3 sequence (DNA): TGTGCCAGCAGCAAGGGACTAGCGGGGGGTAATGAGCAGTTCTTC.

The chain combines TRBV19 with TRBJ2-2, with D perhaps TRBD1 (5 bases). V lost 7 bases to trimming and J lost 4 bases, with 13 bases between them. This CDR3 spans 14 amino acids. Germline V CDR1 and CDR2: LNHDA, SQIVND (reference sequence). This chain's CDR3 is CASKTRVGTGELFF. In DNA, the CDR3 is TGTGCCAGTAAAACCAGGGTAGGCACCGGGGAGCTGTTTTTT.

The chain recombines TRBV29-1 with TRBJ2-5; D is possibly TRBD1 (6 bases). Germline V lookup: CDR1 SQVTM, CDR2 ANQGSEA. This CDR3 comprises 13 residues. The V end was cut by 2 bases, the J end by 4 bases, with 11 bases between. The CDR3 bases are TGCAGCGTTGAATCAGGGGTGGGAGAGACCCAGTACTTC. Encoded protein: CSVESGVGETQYF.

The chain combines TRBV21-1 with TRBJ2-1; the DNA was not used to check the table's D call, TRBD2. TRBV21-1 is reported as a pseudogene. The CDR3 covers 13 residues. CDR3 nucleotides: TGTGCCAGCAGCAAACCGGGATACAATGAGCAGTTCTTC. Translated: CASSKPGYNEQFF.

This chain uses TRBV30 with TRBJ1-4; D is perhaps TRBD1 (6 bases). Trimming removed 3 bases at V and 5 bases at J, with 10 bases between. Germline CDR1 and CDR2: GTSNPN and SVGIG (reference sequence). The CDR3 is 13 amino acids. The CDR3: CAWRWDNNEKLFF. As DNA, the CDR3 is TGTGCCTGGAGATGGGACAACAATGAAAAACTGTTTTTT.

CDR3 protein: CASSDGGETQYF. The CDR3 region has the DNA TGTGCCAGCAGCGACGGGGGGGAGACCCAGTACTTC. This chain connects TRBV9 to TRBJ2-5, with 7 nucleotides matching TRBD2. CDR3 length equals 12 residues. V lost 3 bases, J lost 5 bases, and 1 base stayed unmatched. Germline CDR1 reads SGDLS; CDR2 reads YYNGEE. The full variable domain, rest sourced from reference TRBV9 and TRBJ2-5, is DSGVTQTPKHLITATGQRVTLRCSPRSGDLSVYWYQQSLDQGLQFLIQYYNGEERAKGNILERFSAQQFPDLHSELNLSSLELGDSALYFCASSDGGETQYFGPGTRLLVL.

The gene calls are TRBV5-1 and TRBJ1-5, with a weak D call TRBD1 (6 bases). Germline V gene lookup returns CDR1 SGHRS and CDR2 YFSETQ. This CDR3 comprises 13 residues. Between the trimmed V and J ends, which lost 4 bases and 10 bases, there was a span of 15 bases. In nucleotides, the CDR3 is TGCGCCAGCAGCCGGGACACTGAATATCCCCAGCATTTT. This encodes CASSRDTEYPQHF.

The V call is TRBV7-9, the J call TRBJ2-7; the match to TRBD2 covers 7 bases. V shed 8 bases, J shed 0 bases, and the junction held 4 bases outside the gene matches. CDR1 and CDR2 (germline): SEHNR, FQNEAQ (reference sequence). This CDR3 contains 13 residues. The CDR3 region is CASSWGGSYEQYF. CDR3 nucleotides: TGTGCCAGCTCCTGGGGGGGCTCCTACGAGCAGTACTTC.

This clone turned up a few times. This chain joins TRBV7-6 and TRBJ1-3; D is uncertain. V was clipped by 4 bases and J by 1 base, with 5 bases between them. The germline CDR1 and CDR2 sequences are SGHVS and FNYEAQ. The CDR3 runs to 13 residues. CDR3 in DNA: TGTGCCAGCAGCTCGTTTTCTGGAAACACCATATATTTT. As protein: CASSSFSGNTIYF.

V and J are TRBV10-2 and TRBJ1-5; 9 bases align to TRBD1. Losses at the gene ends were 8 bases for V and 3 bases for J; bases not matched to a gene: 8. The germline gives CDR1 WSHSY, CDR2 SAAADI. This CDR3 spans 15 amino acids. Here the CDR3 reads CASRPGQGTNQPQHF. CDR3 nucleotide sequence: TGCGCCAGCCGACCCGGACAGGGGACCAATCAGCCCCAGCATTTT.

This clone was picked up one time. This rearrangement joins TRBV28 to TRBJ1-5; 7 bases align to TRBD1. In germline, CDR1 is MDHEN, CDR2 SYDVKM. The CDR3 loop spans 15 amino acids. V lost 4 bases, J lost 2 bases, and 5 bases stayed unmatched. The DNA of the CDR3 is TGTGCCAGCAGTTCCGCAACAGGGGGCAATCAGCCCCAGCATTTT. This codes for CASSSATGGNQPQHF.

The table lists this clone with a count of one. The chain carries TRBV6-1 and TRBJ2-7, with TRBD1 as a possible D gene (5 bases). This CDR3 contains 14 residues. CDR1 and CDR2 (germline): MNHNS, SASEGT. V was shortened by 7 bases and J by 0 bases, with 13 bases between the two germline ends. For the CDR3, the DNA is TGTGCCAGCATGAAGGGGTCCGGCTCCTACGAGCAGTACTTC. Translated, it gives CASMKGSGSYEQYF.

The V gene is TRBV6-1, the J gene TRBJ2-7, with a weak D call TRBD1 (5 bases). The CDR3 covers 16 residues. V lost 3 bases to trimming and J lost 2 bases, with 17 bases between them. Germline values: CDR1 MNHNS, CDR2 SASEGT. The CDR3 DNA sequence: TGTGCCAGCAGTGATCTGTGGTCGCAGGGAACCTACGAGCAGTACTTC. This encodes CASSDLWSQGTYEQYF.

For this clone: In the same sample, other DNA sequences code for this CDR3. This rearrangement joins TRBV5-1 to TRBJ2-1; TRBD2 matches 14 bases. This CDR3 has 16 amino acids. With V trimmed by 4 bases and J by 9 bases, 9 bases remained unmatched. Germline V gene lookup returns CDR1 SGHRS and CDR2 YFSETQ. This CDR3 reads CASSGEGLAGVVEQFF. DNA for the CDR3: TGCGCCAGCAGCGGGGAGGGACTAGCGGGGGTAGTTGAGCAGTTCTTC.

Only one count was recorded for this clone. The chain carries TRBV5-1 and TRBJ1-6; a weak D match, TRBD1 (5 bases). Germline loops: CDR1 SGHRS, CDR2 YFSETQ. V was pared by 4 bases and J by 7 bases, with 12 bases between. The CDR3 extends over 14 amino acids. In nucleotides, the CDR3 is TGCGCCAGCAGCGGGGGGACGGCGAATTCACCCCTCCACTTT. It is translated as CASSGGTANSPLHF.

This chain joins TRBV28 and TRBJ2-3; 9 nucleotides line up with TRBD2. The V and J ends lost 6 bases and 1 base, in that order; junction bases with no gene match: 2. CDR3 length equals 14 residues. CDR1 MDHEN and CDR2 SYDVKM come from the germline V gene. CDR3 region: CASRPSGGTDTQYF. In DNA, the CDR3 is TGTGCCAGCAGGCCTAGCGGGGGCACAGATACGCAGTATTTT.

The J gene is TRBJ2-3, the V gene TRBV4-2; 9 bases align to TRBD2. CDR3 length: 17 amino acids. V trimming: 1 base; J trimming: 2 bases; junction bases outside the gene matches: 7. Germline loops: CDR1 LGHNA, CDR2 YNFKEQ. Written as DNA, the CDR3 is TGTGCCAGCAGCCAAGGCCCGGGACTAGCTCCCACAGATACGCAGTATTTT. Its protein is CASSQGPGLAPTDTQYF.

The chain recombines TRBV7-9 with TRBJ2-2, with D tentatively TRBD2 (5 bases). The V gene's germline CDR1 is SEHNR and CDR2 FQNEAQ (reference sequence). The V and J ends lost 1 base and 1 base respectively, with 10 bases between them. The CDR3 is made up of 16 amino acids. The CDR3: CASSLVLAENTGELFF. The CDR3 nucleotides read TGTGCCAGCAGCTTAGTTCTAGCAGAGAACACCGGGGAGCTGTTTTTT.

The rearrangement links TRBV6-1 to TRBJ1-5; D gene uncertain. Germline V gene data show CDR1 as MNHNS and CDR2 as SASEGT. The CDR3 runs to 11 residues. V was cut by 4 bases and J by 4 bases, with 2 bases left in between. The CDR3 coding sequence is TGTGCCAGCAGTGCAAATCAGCCCCAGCATTTT. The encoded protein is CASSANQPQHF.

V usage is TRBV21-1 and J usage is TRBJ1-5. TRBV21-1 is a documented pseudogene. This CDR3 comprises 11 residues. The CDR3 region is CASRPYQPQHF. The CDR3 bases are TGTGCCAGCAGGCCCTACCAGCCCCAGCATTTT.

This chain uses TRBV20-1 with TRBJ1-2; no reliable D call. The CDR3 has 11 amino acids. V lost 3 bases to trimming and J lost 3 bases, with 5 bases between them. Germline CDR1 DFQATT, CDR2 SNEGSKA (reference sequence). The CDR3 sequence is CSARTHYGYTF. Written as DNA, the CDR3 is TGCAGTGCTAGGACACACTATGGCTACACCTTC.

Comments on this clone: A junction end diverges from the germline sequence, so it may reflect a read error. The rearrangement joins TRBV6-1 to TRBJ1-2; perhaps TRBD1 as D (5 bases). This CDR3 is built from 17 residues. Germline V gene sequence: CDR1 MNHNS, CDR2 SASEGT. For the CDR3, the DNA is TGTGCCAGCAGTGAAGCCATGACACAGCCAAGGGACTATGACTACACCTTC. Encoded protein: CASSEAMTQPRDYDYTF.